The rows below give T cell receptor beta chains drawn from one sample of a study of T cell responses to AZD1222 COVID-19 vaccine. Here immunoSEQ multiplex PCR was the method, and the copy in TCRdb shows in-frame clones only, minus some. The data contain roughly 92,000 clones, almost 90% of them singletons. Sample: peripheral blood, taken on day 0 of AZD1222 vaccination. These receptor sequences come from an adult in good health. Each CDR3 is given with its conserved first and last residue. D genes are given only for firm matches. Clone size appears in some rows only: once, few, many, or a class for an expanded clone.

v_gene	d_gene	abundance	j_gene	CDR3aa	CDR3nt
TRBV7-8	NA	once	TRBJ1-1	CASSPGESTAFF	TGTGCCAGTTCCCCGGGGGAAAGCACAGCTTTCTTT
TRBV4-3	NA	once	TRBJ1-1	CASSKGLWGNTEAFF	TGCGCCAGCAGCAAGGGCCTGTGGGGGAACACTGAAGCTTTCTTT
TRBV2	NA	once	TRBJ1-1	CARRTANTEAFF	TGTGCCAGAAGGACAGCCAACACTGAAGCTTTCTTT
TRBV27	NA	NA	TRBJ1-5	CASSLWGGDGNQPQHF	TGTGCCAGCAGTTTGTGGGGGGGCGATGGCAATCAGCCCCAGCATTTT
TRBV6-1	NA	NA	TRBJ2-5	CASSDPGSQETQYF	TGTGCCAGCAGTGACCCAGGATCCCAAGAGACCCAGTACTTC
TRBV4-3	NA	NA	TRBJ2-5	CASSHSLGGQQETQYF	TGCGCCAGCAGCCATTCCCTCGGCGGTCAGCAAGAGACCCAGTACTTC
TRBV6-6	TRBD1	NA	TRBJ1-6	CASSSPDRDYNSPLHF	TGTGCCAGCAGTTCCCCGGACAGGGACTATAATTCACCCCTCCACTTT
TRBV6-5	NA	NA	TRBJ2-7	CASSYSSTANEEQYF	TGTGCCAGCAGTTACTCGAGTACGGCCAACGAGGAGCAGTACTTC
TRBV6-4	NA	NA	TRBJ1-1	CASSGGEAFF	TGTGCCAGCAGTGGAGGGGAAGCTTTCTTT
TRBV9	NA	NA	TRBJ1-2	CASSVVRADSYGYTF	TGTGCCAGCAGCGTAGTGAGGGCCGACTCCTATGGCTACACCTTC
TRBV5-6	NA	NA	TRBJ1-2	CASSLYAGYGYTF	TGTGCCAGCAGCTTATACGCGGGCTATGGCTACACCTTC
TRBV7-9	NA	NA	TRBJ2-3	CASSKDPISTDTQYF	TGTGCCAGCAGCAAAGACCCTATTAGCACAGATACGCAGTATTTT
TRBV4-1	NA	NA	TRBJ1-1	CASSHAPGEPLSRAFF	TGCGCCAGCAGCCACGCACCAGGAGAACCCCTTAGTCGGGCTTTCTTT
TRBV5-5	TRBD1	few	TRBJ1-2	CASSLPPGQGVRGYTF	TGTGCCAGCAGCTTGCCCCCGGGACAGGGGGTTCGTGGCTACACCTTC
TRBV6-5	NA	once	TRBJ2-2	CASRRPSAHTGELFF	TGTGCCAGCAGACGCCCATCGGCTCACACCGGGGAGCTGTTTTTT
TRBV12-3/TRBV12-4	NA	NA	TRBJ1-2	CASTLQGIHGYTF	TGTGCCAGCACCCTACAGGGTATCCATGGCTACACCTTC
TRBV7-3	NA	NA	TRBJ2-2	CASSLTGTASGELFF	TGTGCCAGCAGCTTAACCGGAACAGCTTCGGGGGAGCTGTTTTTT
TRBV3-1/TRBV3-2	NA	NA	TRBJ2-1	CASSQRRLASDSYNEQFF	TGTGCCAGCAGCCAAAGGAGGCTTGCTAGCGACTCCTACAATGAGCAGTTCTTC
TRBV3-1/TRBV3-2	NA	NA	TRBJ2-5	CASSQTFQETQYF	TGTGCCAGCAGCCAGACTTTTCAAGAGACCCAGTACTTC
TRBV7-2	NA	NA	TRBJ1-5	CASSSVGTRGNQPQHF	TGTGCCAGCAGCTCAGTCGGGACTCGGGGCAATCAGCCCCAGCATTTT
TRBV2	TRBD1	NA	TRBJ1-2	CASIEGASYGYTF	TGTGCCAGCATTGAGGGGGCCAGCTATGGCTACACCTTC
TRBV18	NA	NA	TRBJ2-5	CASSLGQKETQYF	TGTGCCAGCTCCCTAGGACAGAAAGAGACCCAGTACTTC
TRBV4-3	TRBD2	NA	TRBJ2-5	CASSSAGETQYF	TGCGCCAGTTCCTCAGCGGGGGAGACCCAGTACTTC
TRBV3-1/TRBV3-2	NA	once	TRBJ1-6	CASSQDDRTSPLHF	TGTGCCAGCAGCCAGGACGACAGGACCTCACCCCTCCACTTT